The clone carrying this TCR beta chain was observed a handful of times. US Alpha, Beta and Delta variants postdated the positive PCR dates, which ran from March to December 2020. TCRdb re-analysed the PCR reads in MiXCR, keeping a single row per CDR3 protein. There are roughly 18,000 distinct CDR3 sequences in the sample; about 62% occur only once, and 0.85% to 1.3% lies in the top ten. The data were obtained in a study of vaccination and CD4 T cells after COVID-19. Study context: Each individual in the study obtained two doses of BNT162b2 or mRNA-1273 vaccine. The post-COVID sampling time was a median roughly 100 days after diagnosis, ranging from 35 to 161.

This CDR3 region has 15 residues. Losses at the gene ends were 6 bases for V and 2 bases for J; bases not matched to a gene: 6. Germline V gives CDR1 MNHEY, CDR2 SMNVEV (reference sequence). The sequence was obtained from a human donor who had recovered from COVID-19. The sample here was CD4+ T cells from blood, taken before SARS-CoV-2 vaccination. The rearrangement uses TRBV27 and TRBJ1-5, with 8 bases aligning to TRBD1. The CDR3 DNA reads as TGTGCCAGCAGGGCCGGGACAGGAGGCAATCAGCCCCAGCATTTT. Protein: CASRAGTGGNQPQHF.